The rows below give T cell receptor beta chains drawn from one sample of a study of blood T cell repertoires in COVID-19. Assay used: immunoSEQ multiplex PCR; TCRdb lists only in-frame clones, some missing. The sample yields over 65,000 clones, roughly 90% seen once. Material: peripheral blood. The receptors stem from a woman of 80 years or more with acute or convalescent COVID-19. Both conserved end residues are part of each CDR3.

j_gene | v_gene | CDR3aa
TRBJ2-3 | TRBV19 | CATHVQGEINTQYF
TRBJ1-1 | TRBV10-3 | CAISPGAAEAFF
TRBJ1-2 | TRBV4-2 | CASSQPGTGVNYGYTF
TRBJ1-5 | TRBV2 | CASSESNPGDQPQHF
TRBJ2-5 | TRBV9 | CASSVVGRAETQYF
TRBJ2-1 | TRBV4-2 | CASSRNLDGSYNEQFF
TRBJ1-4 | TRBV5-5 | CASQQGFGEKLFF
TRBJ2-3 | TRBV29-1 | CSVVGLAGGGTDTQYF
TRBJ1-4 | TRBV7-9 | CASSPNTGSHGKLFF
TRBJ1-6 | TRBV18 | CASSPQEDSPLHF
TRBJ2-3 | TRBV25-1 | CASSPMGRGSTDTQYF
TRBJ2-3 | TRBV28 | CASSSPFSLAGETDTQYF
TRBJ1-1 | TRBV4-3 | CASSQDSGTRNTEAFF
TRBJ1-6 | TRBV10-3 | CAIRTGLSFPLHF
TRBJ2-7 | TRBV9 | CASSVDFESSYEQYF
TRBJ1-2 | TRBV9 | CASSVGAGGLGYGYTF
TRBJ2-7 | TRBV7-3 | CASSLTGTSGRVSYEQYF
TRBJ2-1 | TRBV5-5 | CASRLAGGPDNEQFF
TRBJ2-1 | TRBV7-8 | CASGSGGFSYNEQFF
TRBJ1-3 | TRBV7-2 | CASSLGQGARSGNTIYF
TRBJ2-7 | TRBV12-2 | CASRFSGGTRSHEQYF
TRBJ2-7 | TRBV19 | CASSMGLAGRPYEQYF